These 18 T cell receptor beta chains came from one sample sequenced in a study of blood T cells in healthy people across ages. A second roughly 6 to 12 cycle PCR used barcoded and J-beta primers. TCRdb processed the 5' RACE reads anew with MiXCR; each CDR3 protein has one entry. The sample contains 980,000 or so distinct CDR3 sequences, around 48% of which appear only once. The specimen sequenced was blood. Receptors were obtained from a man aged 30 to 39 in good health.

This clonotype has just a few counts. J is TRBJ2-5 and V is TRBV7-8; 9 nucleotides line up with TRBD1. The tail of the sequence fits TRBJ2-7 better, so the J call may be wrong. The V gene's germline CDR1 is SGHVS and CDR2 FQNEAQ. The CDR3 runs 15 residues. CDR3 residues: CASSPSPGTGFEQYF. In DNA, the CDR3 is TGTGCCAGCAGCCCTAGTCCCGGGACAGGGTTCGAGCAGTACTTC.

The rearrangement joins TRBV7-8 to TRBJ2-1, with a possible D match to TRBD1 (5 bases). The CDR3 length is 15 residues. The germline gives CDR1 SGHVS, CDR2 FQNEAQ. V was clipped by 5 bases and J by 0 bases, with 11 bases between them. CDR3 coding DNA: TGTGCCAGCAGCCAGAGCACAGGCTCCTACAATGAGCAGTTCTTC. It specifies CASSQSTGSYNEQFF. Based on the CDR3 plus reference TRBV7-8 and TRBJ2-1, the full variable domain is GAGVSQSPRYKVAKRGQDVALRCDPISGHVSLFWYQQALGQGPEFLTYFQNEAQLDKSGLPSDRFFAERPEGSVSTLKIQRTQQEDSAVYLCASSQSTGSYNEQFFGPGTRLTVL.

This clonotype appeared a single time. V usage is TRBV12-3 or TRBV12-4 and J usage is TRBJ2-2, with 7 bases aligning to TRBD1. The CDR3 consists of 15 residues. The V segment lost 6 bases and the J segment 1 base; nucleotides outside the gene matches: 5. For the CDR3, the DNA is TGTGCCAGCAGATATGGGACAGTGAACACCGGGGAGCTGTTTTTT. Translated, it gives CASRYGTVNTGELFF.

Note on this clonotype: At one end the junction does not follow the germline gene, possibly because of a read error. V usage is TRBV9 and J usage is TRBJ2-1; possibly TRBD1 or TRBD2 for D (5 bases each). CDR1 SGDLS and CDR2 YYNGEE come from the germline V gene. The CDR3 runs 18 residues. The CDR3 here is CASSVASRGSASYNGQFF. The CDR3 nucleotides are TGTGCCAGCAGCGTAGCGTCGAGGGGTAGCGCATCCTACAATGGGCAGTTCTTC.

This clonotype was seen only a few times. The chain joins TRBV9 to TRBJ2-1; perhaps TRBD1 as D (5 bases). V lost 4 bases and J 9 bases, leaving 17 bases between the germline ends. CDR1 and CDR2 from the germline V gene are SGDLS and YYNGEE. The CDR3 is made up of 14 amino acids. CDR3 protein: CASSNDRSVGEQFF. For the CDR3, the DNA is TGTGCCAGCAGCAATGACAGATCCGTGGGTGAGCAGTTCTTC.

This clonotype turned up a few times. CDR3 sequence reads: CATSRLQGTYEQYF. CDR3 DNA: TGTGCCACCAGCAGACTACAGGGGACCTACGAGCAGTACTTC. This chain joins TRBV15 and TRBJ2-5; 7 bases agree with TRBD1. The closer fit of TRBJ2-7 to the DNA end suggests the J call may be wrong. Germline V lookup: CDR1 LNHNV, CDR2 YYDKDF (reference sequence). The CDR3 totals 14 residues.

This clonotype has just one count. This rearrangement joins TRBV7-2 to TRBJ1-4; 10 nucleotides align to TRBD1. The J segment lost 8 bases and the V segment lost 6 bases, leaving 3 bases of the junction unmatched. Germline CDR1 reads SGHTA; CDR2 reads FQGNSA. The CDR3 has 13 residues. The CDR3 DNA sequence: TGTGCCAGCAGGACAGGGGGCCACGAAAAACTGTTTTTT. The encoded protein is CASRTGGHEKLFF. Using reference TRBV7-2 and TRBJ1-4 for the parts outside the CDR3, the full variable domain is GAGVSQSPSNKVTEKGKDVELRCDPISGHTALYWYRQSLGQGLEFLIYFQGNSAPDKSGLPSDRFSAERTGGSVSTLTIQRTQQEDSAVYLCASRTGGHEKLFFGSGTQLSVL.

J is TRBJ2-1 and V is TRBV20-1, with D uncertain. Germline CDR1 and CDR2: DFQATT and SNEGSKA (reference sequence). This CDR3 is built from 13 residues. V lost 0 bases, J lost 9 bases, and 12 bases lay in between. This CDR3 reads CSARDLGFAEQFF. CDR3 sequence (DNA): TGCAGTGCTAGAGATCTGGGGTTCGCTGAGCAGTTCTTC.

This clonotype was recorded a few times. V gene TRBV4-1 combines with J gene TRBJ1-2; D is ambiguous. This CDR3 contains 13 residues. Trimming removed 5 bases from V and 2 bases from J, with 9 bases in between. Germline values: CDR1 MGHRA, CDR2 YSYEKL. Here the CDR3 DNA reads TGCGCCAGCAGCTTTGACGGCAACTATGGCTACACCTTC. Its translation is CASSFDGNYGYTF.

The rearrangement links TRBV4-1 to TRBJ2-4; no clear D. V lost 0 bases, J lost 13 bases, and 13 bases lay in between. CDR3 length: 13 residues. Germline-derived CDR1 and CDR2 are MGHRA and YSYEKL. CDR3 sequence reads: CASSQDTQDEQYF. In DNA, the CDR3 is TGCGCCAGCAGCCAAGACACTCAAGATGAGCAGTACTTC.

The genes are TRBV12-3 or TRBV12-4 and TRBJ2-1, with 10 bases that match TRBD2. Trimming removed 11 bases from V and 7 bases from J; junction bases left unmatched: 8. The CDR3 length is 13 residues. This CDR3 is CAASGGALNEQFF. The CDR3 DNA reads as TGTGCCGCCAGCGGGGGGGCCTTAAATGAGCAGTTCTTC.

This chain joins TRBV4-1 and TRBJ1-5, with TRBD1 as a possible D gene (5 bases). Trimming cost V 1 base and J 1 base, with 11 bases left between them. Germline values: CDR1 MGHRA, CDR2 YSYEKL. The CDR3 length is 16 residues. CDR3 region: CASSQVPGTSNQPQHF. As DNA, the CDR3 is TGCGCCAGCAGCCAAGTTCCAGGGACGAGCAATCAGCCCCAGCATTTT.

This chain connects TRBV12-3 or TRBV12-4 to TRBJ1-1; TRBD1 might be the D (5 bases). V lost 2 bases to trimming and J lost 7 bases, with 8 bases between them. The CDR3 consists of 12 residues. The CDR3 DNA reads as TGTGCCAGCAGTTTAATCCAGGGTGAAGCTTTCTTT. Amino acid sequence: CASSLIQGEAFF.

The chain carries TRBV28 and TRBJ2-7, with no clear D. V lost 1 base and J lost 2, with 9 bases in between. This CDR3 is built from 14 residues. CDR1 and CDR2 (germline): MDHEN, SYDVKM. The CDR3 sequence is CASSLSLQTYEQYF. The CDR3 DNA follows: TGTGCCAGCAGTTTATCGCTTCAAACCTACGAGCAGTACTTC.

The CDR3 nucleotides are TGCGCCAGCGGGACTGAGCACTACGAGCAGTACTTC. This encodes CASGTEHYEQYF. V is TRBV10-2 and J is TRBJ2-7; tentatively, D is TRBD2 (6 bases). The CDR3 contains 12 residues. V was pared by 8 bases and J by 3 bases, with 11 bases between. CDR1 is WSHSY, CDR2 SAAADI, per germline.

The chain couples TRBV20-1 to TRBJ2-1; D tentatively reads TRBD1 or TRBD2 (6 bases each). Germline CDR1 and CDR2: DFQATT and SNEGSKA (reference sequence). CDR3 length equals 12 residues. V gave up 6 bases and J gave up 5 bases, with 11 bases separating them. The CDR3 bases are TGCAGTGCAAAAGGGGGGCACAATGAGCAGTTCTTC. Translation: CSAKGGHNEQFF.

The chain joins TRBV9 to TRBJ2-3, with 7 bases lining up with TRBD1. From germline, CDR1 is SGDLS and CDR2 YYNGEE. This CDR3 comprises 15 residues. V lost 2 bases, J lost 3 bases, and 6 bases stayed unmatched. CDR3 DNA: TGTGCCAGCAGCGTCCGACAGGGAAGAACAGATACGCAGTATTTT. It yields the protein CASSVRQGRTDTQYF.

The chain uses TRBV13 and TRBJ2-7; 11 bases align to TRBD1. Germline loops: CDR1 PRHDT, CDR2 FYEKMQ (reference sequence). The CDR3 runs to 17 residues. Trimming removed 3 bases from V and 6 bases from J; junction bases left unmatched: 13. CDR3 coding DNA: TGTGCCAGCAGCTTGGATTCGCCTGGACAGGGGGCCTCCGAGCAGTACTTC. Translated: CASSLDSPGQGASEQYF. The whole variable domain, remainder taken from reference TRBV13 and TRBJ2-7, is AAGVIQSPRHLIKEKRETATLKCYPIPRHDTVYWYQQGPGQDPQFLISFYEKMQSDKGSIPDRFSAQQFSDYHSELNMSSLELGDSALYFCASSLDSPGQGASEQYFGPGTRLTVT.